This TCR beta chain is from a study of graft-versus-host responses after intestinal transplantation. Study-level background: Those transplanted obtained multivisceral, liver-intestinal, or isolated intestinal grafts. All recipients were given anti-thymocyte globulin induction, and tacrolimus and steroids were then administered for about three years. Overall study results and limits: Recipient marrow showed GvH clones, some seen first in ileum or blood.

The length of the CDR3 is 13 residues. The V gene end was trimmed by 3 bases and the J gene end by 7 bases; junction bases not matched to a gene: 2. The germline CDR1 and CDR2 sequences are SNHLY and FYNNEI. The method was immunoSEQ multiplex PCR; TCRdb's version includes in-frame clones alone and lacks a portion of them. In the table there are roughly 97,000 clones, roughly 87% of which are singletons. Remarks on this clone: The target antigen is unknown.

The TCR originated in a human donor who received an intestinal transplant. The chain has TRBV2 and TRBJ2-1, with 8 nucleotides matching TRBD2. Sequenced material: unstimulated CD4+ T cells sorted from spleen or lymph node cells, taken before intestinal transplant. CDR3 amino acids: CASSDLAGNEQFF. The CDR3 DNA reads as TGTGCCAGCAGTGACTTAGCGGGGAATGAGCAGTTCTTC.